A single sample is the source of the 10 T cell receptor beta chains below, sequenced in a study of tumor and adjacent non-tumor tissue in lung cancer. A modified ARM-PCR protocol with three rounds of nested PCR amplified TCRbeta. TCRdb fed the multiplex PCR reads into MiXCR, producing one record per CDR3 protein. Here the sample spans 84,000 or so distinct CDR3 sequences, about 61% being singletons. RNA was extracted from bulk tissue without any cell sorting. The sample consisted of lung tumor tissue. The receptors shown here come from a man between 65 and 79 years old with non-small cell lung cancer.

Within the sample, this clonotype is medium-sized (0.01 to 0.1%). The V call is TRBV11-1, the J call TRBJ2-1; maybe TRBD1 (5 bases). This CDR3 is built from 14 residues. Trimming took 5 bases from V and 9 from J, leaving 17 bases between them. Germline-derived CDR1 and CDR2 are SGHAT and FQDESV (reference sequence). Here the CDR3 DNA reads TGTGCCAGCAGCGTCGGCAGGGTGATCGGTGAGCAGTTCTTC. Translated: CASSVGRVIGEQFF.

The sample holds many counts of this clonotype. The J gene is TRBJ2-1, the V gene TRBV24-1, with 13 bases lining up with TRBD2. Per germline, CDR1 KGHDR and CDR2 SFDVKD. This CDR3 has 20 residues. V lost 2 bases, J lost 0 bases, and 9 bases stayed unmatched. The CDR3 bases are TGTGCCACCAGTGATTACTCGACTAGCGGGAGGTCCAGCTCCTACAATGAGCAGTTCTTC. Translating gives CATSDYSTSGRSSSYNEQFF.

Comments on this clonotype: Mismatch with germline at one junction end may stem from a read error. The chain recombines TRBV7-8 with TRBJ1-1; 10 bases match TRBD1. This CDR3 has 15 amino acids. Germline lookup yields CDR1 SGHVS and CDR2 FQNEAQ. The CDR3 nucleotides are TGTGTCAGCAGCAAAGGGACAGGGGTTTTCACCGAAGCTTTCTTT. As protein: CVSSKGTGVFTEAFF.

Remarks on this clonotype: Sequence at one end of the junction differs from germline and may be a read error. The chain uses TRBV6-1 and TRBJ2-7, with D possibly matching TRBD1 (6 bases). This CDR3 region has 12 residues. Looked up from germline, CDR1 is MNHNS and CDR2 is SASEGT. The CDR3 is CASSAQGYEHYF. Written as DNA, the CDR3 is TGTGCCAGCAGTGCACAGGGTTATGAGCACTACTTC.

This clonotype was picked up a small number of times. Because it lacks the conserved phenylalanine or tryptophan at the end, this CDR3 is likely a read error. This sequence joins TRBV4-1 and TRBJ2-5, with D perhaps being TRBD1 or TRBD2 (5 bases each). V was pared by 4 bases and J by 6 bases, with 18 bases between. The CDR3 consists of 15 residues. From germline, CDR1 is MGHRA and CDR2 YSYEKL. CDR3 amino acids: CASSPQDDGAKTQYL. The CDR3 DNA follows: TGCGCCAGCAGCCCGCAAGATGACGGGGCCAAGACCCAGTACCTC.

This clonotype was counted a few times. A much larger clone is a single base away; this may be a read error. The chain carries TRBV7-9 and TRBJ2-1, with no clear D. The V gene's germline CDR1 is SEHNR and CDR2 FQNEAQ (reference sequence). The V end lost 7 bases, the J end lost 7 bases, and 11 bases lay between the germline ends. The CDR3 sequence is 12 residues long. Written as DNA, the CDR3 is TGTGCCAGCAACGACGGACGAAATGAGCAGTTCTTC. This codes for CASNDGRNEQFF.

This clonotype occurred a few times. V and J are TRBV5-4 and TRBJ2-3, with 8 bases fitting TRBD2. J lost 6 bases, V lost 4 bases, and 10 bases had no gene match. The germline CDR1 and CDR2 sequences are SGHNT and YYREEE (reference sequence). This CDR3 comprises 15 residues. CDR3 protein: CASSLVGRGRDTQYF. The CDR3 DNA is TGTGCCAGCAGCCTGGTCGGGCGCGGGAGGGATACGCAGTATTTT.

Turning to this clonotype: The germline gene is not matched at one end of the junction; a read error may be the cause. The rearrangement joins TRBV15 to TRBJ2-7; 7 bases are shared with TRBD2. The V gene's germline CDR1 is LNHNV and CDR2 YYDKDF (reference sequence). The CDR3 has 15 amino acids. This CDR3 is CATRTCGRGSYGQYF. CDR3 bases: TGTGCCACCAGAACATGTGGGAGGGGATCCTACGGGCAGTACTTC. Filled out from reference TRBV15 and TRBJ2-7, the complete variable domain reads DAMVIQNPRYQVTQFGKPVTLSCSQTLNHNVMYWYQQKSSQAPKLLFHYYDKDFNNEADTPDNFQSRRPNTSFCFLDIRSPGLGDTAMYLCATRTCGRGSYGQYFGPGTRLTVT.

On this clonotype: An end of the junction differs from the germline gene, which may be a read error. The V gene is TRBV28, the J gene TRBJ2-7; D unclear. The germline CDR1 and CDR2 sequences are MDHEN and SYDVKM. This CDR3 is built from 12 residues. CDR3 bases: TGTGCCATCAGTGTTTCTAACGCCGAGCAGTACTTC. Its translation is CAISVSNAEQYF.

The chain combines TRBV20-1 with TRBJ2-7; D perhaps matches TRBD1 (6 bases). This CDR3 contains 14 residues. Per germline, CDR1 DFQATT and CDR2 SNEGSKA (reference sequence). Deletions cut 6 bases from V and 7 bases from J, with 22 bases between. The CDR3 sequence: CSALRGLGVYEQYF. The CDR3 nucleotides are TGCAGTGCCCTCAGGGGTCTCGGGGTCTATGAGCAGTACTTC.